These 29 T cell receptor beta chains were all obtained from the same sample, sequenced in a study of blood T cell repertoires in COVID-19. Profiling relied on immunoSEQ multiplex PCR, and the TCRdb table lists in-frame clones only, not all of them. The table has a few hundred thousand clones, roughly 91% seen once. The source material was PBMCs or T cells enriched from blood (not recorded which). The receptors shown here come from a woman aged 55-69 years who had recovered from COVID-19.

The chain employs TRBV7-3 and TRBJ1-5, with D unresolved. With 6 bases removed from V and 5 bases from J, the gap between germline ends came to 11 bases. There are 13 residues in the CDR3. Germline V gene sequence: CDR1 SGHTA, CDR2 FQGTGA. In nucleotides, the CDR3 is TGTGCCAGCAGTAAAGACGGAGATCAGCCCCAGCATTTT. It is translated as CASSKDGDQPQHF.

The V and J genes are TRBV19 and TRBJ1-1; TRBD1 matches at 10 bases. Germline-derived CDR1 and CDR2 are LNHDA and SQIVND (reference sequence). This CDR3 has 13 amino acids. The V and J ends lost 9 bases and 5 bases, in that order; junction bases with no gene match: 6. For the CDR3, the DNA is TGTGCCAGCGGACAGGGGGTAAAGACTGAAGCTTTCTTT. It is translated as CASGQGVKTEAFF.

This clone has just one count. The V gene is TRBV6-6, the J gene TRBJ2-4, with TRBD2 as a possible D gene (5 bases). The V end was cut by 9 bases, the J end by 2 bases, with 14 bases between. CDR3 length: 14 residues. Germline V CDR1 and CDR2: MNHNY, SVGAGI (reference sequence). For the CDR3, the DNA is TGTGCCAGTGGAGACGGGGAATCCAAAAACATTCAGTACTTC. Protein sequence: CASGDGESKNIQYF.

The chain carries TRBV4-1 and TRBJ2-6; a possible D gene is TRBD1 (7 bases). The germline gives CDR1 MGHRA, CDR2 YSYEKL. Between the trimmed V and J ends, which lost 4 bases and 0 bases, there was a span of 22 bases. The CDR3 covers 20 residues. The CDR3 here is CASSPLGGQSRLSGANVLTF. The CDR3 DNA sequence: TGCGCCAGCAGCCCTTTGGGGGGACAGAGTAGACTCTCTGGGGCCAACGTCCTGACTTTC.

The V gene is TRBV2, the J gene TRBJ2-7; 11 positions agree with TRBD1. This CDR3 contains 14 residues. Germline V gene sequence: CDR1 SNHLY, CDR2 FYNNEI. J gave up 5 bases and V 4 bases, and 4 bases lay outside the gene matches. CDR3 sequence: CASSGTGGFNEQYF. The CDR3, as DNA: TGTGCCAGCAGTGGGACAGGGGGCTTCAACGAGCAGTACTTC.

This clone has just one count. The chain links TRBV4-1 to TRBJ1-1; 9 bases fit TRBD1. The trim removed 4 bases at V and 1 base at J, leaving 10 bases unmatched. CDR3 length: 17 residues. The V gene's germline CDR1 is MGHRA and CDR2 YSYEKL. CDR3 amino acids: CASSLRLPGQGNTEAFF. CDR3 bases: TGCGCCAGCAGCCTTCGACTCCCGGGACAGGGGAACACTGAAGCTTTCTTT.

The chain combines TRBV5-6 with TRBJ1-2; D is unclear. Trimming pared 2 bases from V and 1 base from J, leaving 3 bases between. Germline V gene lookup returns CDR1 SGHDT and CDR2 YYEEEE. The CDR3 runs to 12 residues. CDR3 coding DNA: TGTGCCAGCAGCTTCGTTAACTATGGCTACACCTTC. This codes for CASSFVNYGYTF.

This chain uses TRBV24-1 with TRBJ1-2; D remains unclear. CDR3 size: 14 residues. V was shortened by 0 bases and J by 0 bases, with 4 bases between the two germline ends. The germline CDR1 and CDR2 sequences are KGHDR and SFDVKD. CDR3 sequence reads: CATSDLHTNYGYTF. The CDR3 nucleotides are TGTGCCACCAGTGATTTGCACACTAACTATGGCTACACCTTC.

CDR3 region: CASSETRYGYTF. CDR3 DNA sequence: TGTGCCAGCAGTGAAACTAGGTATGGCTACACCTTC. The chain has TRBV2 and TRBJ1-2; D gene ambiguous. Per germline, CDR1 SNHLY and CDR2 FYNNEI. Trimming cost V 2 bases and J 5 bases, with 6 bases left between them. This CDR3 is 12 amino acids long. Filled out from reference TRBV2 and TRBJ1-2, the complete variable domain reads EPEVTQTPSHQVTQMGQEVILRCVPISNHLYFYWYRQILGQKVEFLVSFYNNEISEKSEIFDDQFSVERPDGSNFTLKIRSTKLEDSAMYFCASSETRYGYTFGSGTRLTVV.

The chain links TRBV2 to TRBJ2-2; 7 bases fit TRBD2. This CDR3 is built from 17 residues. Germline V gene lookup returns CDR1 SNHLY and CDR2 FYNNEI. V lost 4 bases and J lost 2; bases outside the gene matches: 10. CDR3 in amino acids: CASSVPSGTLNTGELFF. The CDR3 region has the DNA TGTGCCAGCAGTGTCCCCAGCGGGACGCTAAACACCGGGGAGCTGTTTTTT.

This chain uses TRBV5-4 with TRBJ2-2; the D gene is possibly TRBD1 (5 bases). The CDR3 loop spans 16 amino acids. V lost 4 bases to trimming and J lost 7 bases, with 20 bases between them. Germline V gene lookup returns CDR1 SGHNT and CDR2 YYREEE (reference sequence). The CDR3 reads CASSAKDTQRSGELFF. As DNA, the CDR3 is TGTGCCAGCAGCGCTAAGGACACCCAAAGGAGCGGGGAGCTGTTTTTT.

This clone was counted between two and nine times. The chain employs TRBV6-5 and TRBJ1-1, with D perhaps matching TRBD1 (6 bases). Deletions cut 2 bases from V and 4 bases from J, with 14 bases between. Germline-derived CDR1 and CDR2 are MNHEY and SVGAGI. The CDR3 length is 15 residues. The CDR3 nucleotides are TGTGCCAGCAGTTACCCCGGACGGGGGGCCACTGAAGCTTTCTTT. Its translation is CASSYPGRGATEAFF.

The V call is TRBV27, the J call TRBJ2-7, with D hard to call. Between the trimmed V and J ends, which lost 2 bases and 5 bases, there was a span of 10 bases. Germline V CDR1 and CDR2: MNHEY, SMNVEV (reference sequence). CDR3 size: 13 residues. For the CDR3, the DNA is TGTGCCAGCAGTTTAGGAGTATCTAACGAGCAGTACTTC. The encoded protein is CASSLGVSNEQYF.

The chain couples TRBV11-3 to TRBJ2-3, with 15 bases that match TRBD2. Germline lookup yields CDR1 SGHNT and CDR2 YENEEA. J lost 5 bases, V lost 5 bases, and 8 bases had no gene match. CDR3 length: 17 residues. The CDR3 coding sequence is TGTGCCAGCAGCGGAAGGACTAGCGGGGGGGCCCGAGATACGCAGTATTTT. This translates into CASSGRTSGGARDTQYF.

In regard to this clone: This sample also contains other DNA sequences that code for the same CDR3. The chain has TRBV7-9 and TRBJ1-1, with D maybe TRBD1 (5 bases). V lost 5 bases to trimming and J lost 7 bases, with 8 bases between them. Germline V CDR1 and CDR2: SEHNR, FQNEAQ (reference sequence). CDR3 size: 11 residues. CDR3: CASSPQGEAFF. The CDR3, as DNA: TGTGCCAGCAGCCCTCAGGGTGAAGCTTTCTTT.

The CDR3 sequence is CASAGTGVTEAFF. The CDR3 DNA sequence: TGTGCCAGCGCCGGGACAGGGGTCACTGAAGCTTTCTTT. The chain recombines TRBV6-5 with TRBJ1-1; 10 nucleotides line up with TRBD1. CDR3 length: 13 amino acids. V trimming: 8 bases; J trimming: 4 bases; junction bases outside the gene matches: 4. The V gene's germline CDR1 is MNHEY and CDR2 SVGAGI.

In nucleotides, the CDR3 is TGTGCCACCCTGGACAGGGAGGGCTATGGCTACACCTTC. The encoded protein is CATLDREGYGYTF. V usage is TRBV10-3 and J usage is TRBJ1-2; TRBD1 agrees at 8 bases. Per the germline V gene, CDR1 is ENHRY and CDR2 is SYGVKD. Trimming cost V 10 bases and J 4 bases; bases outside gene matches: 8. The CDR3 extends over 13 amino acids.

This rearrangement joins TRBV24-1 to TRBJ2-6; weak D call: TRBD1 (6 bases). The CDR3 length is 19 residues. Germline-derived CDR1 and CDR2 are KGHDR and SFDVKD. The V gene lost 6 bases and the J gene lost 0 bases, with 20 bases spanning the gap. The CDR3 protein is CATSTYLPGHPSGANVLTF. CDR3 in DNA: TGTGCCACCAGTACGTATTTACCGGGACATCCCTCTGGGGCCAACGTCCTGACTTTC.

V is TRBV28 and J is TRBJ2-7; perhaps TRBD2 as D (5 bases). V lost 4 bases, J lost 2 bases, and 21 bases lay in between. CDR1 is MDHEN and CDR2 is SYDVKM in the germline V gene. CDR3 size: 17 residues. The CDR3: CASSSIYPSGAAYEQYF. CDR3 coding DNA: TGTGCCAGCAGTTCTATATACCCCTCAGGAGCGGCCTACGAGCAGTACTTC.

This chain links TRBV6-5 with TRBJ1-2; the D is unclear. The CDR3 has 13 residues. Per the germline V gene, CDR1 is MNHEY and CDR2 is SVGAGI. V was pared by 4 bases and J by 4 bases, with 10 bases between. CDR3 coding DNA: TGTGCCAGCAGTTCCCTCGCGGGCTATGGCTACACCTTC. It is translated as CASSSLAGYGYTF.

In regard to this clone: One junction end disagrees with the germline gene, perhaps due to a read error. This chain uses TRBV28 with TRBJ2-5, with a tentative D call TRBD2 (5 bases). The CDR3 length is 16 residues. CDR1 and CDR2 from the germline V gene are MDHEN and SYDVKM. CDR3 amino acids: CASSLLGLANQETQYF. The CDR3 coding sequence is TGTGCCAGCAGTCTACTTGGACTCGCAAACCAGGAGACCCAGTACTTC. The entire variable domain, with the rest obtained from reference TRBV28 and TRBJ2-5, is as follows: DVKVTQSSRYLVKRTGEKVFLECVQDMDHENMFWYRQDPGLGLRLIYFSYDVKMKEKGDIPEGYSVSREKKERFSLILESASTNQTSMYLCASSLLGLANQETQYFGPGTRLLVL.

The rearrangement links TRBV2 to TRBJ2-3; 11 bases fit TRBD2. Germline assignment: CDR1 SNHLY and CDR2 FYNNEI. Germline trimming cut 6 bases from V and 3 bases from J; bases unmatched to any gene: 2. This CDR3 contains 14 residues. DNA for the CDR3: TGTGCCAGCAGCGGACTAGCGGGTACAGATACGCAGTATTTT. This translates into CASSGLAGTDTQYF.

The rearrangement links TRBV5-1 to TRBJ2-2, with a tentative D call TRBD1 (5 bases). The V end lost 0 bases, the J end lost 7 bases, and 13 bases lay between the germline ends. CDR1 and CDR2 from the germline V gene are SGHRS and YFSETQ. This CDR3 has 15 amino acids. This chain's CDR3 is CASSLGQGRGGELFF. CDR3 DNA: TGCGCCAGCAGCTTGGGCCAGGGCCGCGGCGGGGAGCTGTTTTTT.

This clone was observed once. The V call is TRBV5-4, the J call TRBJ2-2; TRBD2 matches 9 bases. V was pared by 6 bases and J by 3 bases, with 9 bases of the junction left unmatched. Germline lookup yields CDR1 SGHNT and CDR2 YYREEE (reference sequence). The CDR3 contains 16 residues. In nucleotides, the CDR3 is TGTGCCAGCACGTACGCGGGGGGGCCGGACACCGGGGAGCTGTTTTTT. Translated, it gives CASTYAGGPDTGELFF. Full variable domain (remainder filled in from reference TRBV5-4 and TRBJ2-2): ETGVTQSPTHLIKTRGQQVTLRCSSQSGHNTVSWYQQALGQGPQFIFQYYREEENGRGNFPPRFSGLQFPNYSSELNVNALELDDSALYLCASTYAGGPDTGELFFGEGSRLTVL.

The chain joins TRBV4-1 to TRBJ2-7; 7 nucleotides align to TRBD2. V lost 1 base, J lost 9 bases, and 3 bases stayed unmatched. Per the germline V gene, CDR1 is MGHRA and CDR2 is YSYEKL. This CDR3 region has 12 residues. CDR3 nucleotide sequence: TGCGCCAGCAGCCAAGGTGGGGGGGGGCAGTACTTC. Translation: CASSQGGGGQYF.

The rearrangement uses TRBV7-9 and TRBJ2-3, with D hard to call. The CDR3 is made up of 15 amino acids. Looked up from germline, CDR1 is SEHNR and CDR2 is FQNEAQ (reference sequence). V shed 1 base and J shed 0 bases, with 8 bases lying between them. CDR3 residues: CASSLVMRSTDTQYF. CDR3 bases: TGTGCCAGCAGCTTAGTTATGCGGAGCACAGATACGCAGTATTTT.

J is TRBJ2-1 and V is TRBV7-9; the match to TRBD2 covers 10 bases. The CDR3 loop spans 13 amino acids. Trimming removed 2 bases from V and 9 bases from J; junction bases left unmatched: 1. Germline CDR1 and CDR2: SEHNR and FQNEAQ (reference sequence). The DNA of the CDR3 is TGTGCCAGCAGCTTACTAGCGGGAGTTGAGCAGTTCTTC. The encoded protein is CASSLLAGVEQFF.

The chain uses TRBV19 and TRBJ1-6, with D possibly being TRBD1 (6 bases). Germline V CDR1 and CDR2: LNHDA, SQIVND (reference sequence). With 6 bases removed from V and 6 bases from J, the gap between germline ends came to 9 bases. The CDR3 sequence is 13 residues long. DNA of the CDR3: TGTGCCAGTAGCGGACAGATTAATTCACCCCTCCACTTT. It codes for CASSGQINSPLHF. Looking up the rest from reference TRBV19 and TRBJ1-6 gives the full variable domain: DGGITQSPKYLFRKEGQNVTLSCEQNLNHDAMYWYRQDPGQGLRLIYYSQIVNDFQKGDIAEGYSVSREKKESFPLTVTSAQKNPTAFYLCASSGQINSPLHFGNGTRLTVT.

The CDR3 is CASSKDRGSYNEQFF. CDR3 nucleotides: TGTGCCAGCTCAAAGGACAGGGGCTCCTACAATGAGCAGTTCTTC. V gene TRBV18 combines with J gene TRBJ2-1; 9 nucleotides agree with TRBD1. V dropped 5 bases and J dropped 0; count of bases not matched to a gene: 2. The CDR3 length is 15 residues. CDR1 KGHSH and CDR2 LQKENI come from the germline V gene.